A selection of T cell receptor beta chains follows, all from one sample in a study of control samples from healthy donors and cancer patients. The data were produced by immunoSEQ multiplex PCR, yet TCRdb's version contains in-frame clones alone and is incomplete. The profile shows under 450,000 clones, 90% of them singletons. The sample consisted of PBMCs. These receptors were taken from a man in his forties or fifties with head and neck cancer. The CDR3 runs from the conserved cysteine through the conserved F or W. The order of the fields is J gene, V gene, CDR3 protein.

j_gene: TRBJ2-7
v_gene: TRBV28
CDR3aa: CASSLQWAGVTYEQYF

j_gene: TRBJ2-2
v_gene: TRBV5-4
CDR3aa: CASSWDIFTGELFF

j_gene: TRBJ2-3
v_gene: TRBV5-4
CDR3aa: CASSFGTSASTDTQYF

j_gene: TRBJ1-5
v_gene: TRBV19
CDR3aa: CASSQSAGINQPQHF

j_gene: TRBJ1-5
v_gene: TRBV13
CDR3aa: CASSPDSYNQPQHF

j_gene: TRBJ1-2
v_gene: TRBV5-1
CDR3aa: CASSLEQGALGTHGYTF

j_gene: TRBJ2-5
v_gene: TRBV15
CDR3aa: CATSRGFGQLQETQYF

j_gene: TRBJ2-2
v_gene: TRBV9
CDR3aa: CASSLVVAGRTGELFF

j_gene: TRBJ1-2
v_gene: TRBV28
CDR3aa: CASMAGTGYGYTF

j_gene: TRBJ2-1
v_gene: TRBV28
CDR3aa: CASSLPSRAHEQFF

j_gene: TRBJ1-5
v_gene: TRBV6-6
CDR3aa: CASSPKPTGFGYSNQPQHF

j_gene: TRBJ2-2
v_gene: TRBV19
CDR3aa: CASSSPSVSNTGELFF

j_gene: TRBJ2-7
v_gene: TRBV9
CDR3aa: CASSGSRDPDYEQYF

j_gene: TRBJ2-2
v_gene: TRBV27
CDR3aa: CASSTNTGELFF

j_gene: TRBJ2-1
v_gene: TRBV6-6
CDR3aa: CASSPLAGTYNEQFF

j_gene: TRBJ2-2
v_gene: TRBV19
CDR3aa: CASSIGTSTNTGELFF

j_gene: TRBJ1-2
v_gene: TRBV29-1
CDR3aa: CSVERRGANYGYTF

j_gene: TRBJ1-1
v_gene: TRBV27
CDR3aa: CASSWTGAGTEAFF

j_gene: TRBJ2-7
v_gene: TRBV7-2
CDR3aa: CASSLGLAVSYEQYF

j_gene: TRBJ2-2
v_gene: TRBV28
CDR3aa: CASSKVTGELFF

j_gene: TRBJ1-6
v_gene: TRBV9
CDR3aa: CASSPGPPNSPLHF

j_gene: TRBJ1-6
v_gene: TRBV28
CDR3aa: CASRPQAPYNSPLHF

j_gene: TRBJ2-3
v_gene: TRBV7-2
CDR3aa: CASSSRASGGPGNTQYF

j_gene: TRBJ2-3
v_gene: TRBV29-1
CDR3aa: CSVVESKRTDTQYF

j_gene: TRBJ1-2
v_gene: TRBV28
CDR3aa: CASSLTNLRQGGYTF

j_gene: TRBJ2-7
v_gene: TRBV27
CDR3aa: CASGSTGHEQYF

j_gene: TRBJ2-2
v_gene: TRBV6-5
CDR3aa: CARKNTGELFF

j_gene: TRBJ1-1
v_gene: TRBV4-1
CDR3aa: CASSQDAQEGADTEAFF

j_gene: TRBJ2-1
v_gene: TRBV27
CDR3aa: CAGSPPFRRYPIRNEQFF

j_gene: TRBJ1-1
v_gene: TRBV6-5
CDR3aa: CASRGLGTEAFF

j_gene: TRBJ1-2
v_gene: TRBV9
CDR3aa: CASSVDRALGFRDGYTF

j_gene: TRBJ2-2
v_gene: TRBV7-2
CDR3aa: CASSLALSNTGELFF

j_gene: TRBJ2-5
v_gene: TRBV6-2/TRBV6-3
CDR3aa: CASSLLAETQYF

j_gene: TRBJ1-1
v_gene: TRBV20-1
CDR3aa: CSAGATEAFF

j_gene: TRBJ1-1
v_gene: TRBV19
CDR3aa: CASSKAGVSMNTEAFF

j_gene: TRBJ2-7
v_gene: TRBV9
CDR3aa: CASSEADGGSGTLESYEQYF

j_gene: TRBJ2-7
v_gene: TRBV7-2
CDR3aa: CASSSARTGYEQYF

j_gene: TRBJ1-2
v_gene: TRBV25-1
CDR3aa: CASSDRVGGRGYTF

j_gene: TRBJ2-1
v_gene: TRBV7-9
CDR3aa: CASSQLDEQFF

j_gene: TRBJ2-5
v_gene: TRBV5-4
CDR3aa: CASSLDRAETQYF

j_gene: TRBJ2-7
v_gene: TRBV10-2
CDR3aa: CASSDGAPYEQYF

j_gene: TRBJ2-7
v_gene: TRBV28
CDR3aa: CASSSTTGGPTYEQYF

j_gene: TRBJ1-2
v_gene: TRBV4-3
CDR3aa: CASSLARREYGYTF

j_gene: TRBJ2-3
v_gene: TRBV27
CDR3aa: CASSLKGARSQTDTQYF

j_gene: TRBJ2-7
v_gene: TRBV12-3/TRBV12-4
CDR3aa: CASSAPGQQYF

j_gene: TRBJ2-7
v_gene: TRBV6-6
CDR3aa: CASSLPQGVYEQYF

j_gene: TRBJ1-2
v_gene: TRBV30
CDR3aa: CAWSQNRGYGYTF

j_gene: TRBJ1-1
v_gene: TRBV3-1/TRBV3-2
CDR3aa: CASSHQGGFRNTEAFF

j_gene: TRBJ2-7
v_gene: TRBV28
CDR3aa: CASSFMASVGYEQYF

j_gene: TRBJ1-5
v_gene: TRBV4-3
CDR3aa: CASSQSHVYGGMNQPQHF

j_gene: TRBJ2-2
v_gene: TRBV11-1
CDR3aa: CASSPRGVDTGELFF

j_gene: TRBJ2-1
v_gene: TRBV7-2
CDR3aa: CASSLLAGGLYNEQFF

j_gene: TRBJ1-2
v_gene: TRBV6-1
CDR3aa: CASSEGAFYGYTF